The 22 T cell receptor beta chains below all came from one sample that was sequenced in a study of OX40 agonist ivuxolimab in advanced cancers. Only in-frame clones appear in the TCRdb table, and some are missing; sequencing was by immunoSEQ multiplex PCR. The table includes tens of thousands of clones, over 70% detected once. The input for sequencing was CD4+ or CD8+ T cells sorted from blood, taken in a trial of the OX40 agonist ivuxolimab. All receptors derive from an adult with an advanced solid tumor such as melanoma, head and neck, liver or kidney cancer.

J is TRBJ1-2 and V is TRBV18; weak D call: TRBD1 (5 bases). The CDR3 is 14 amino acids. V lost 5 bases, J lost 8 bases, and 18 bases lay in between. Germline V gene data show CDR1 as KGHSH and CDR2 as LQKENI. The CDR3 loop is CASSELQDVWGYTF. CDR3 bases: TGTGCCAGCTCAGAGCTACAGGATGTATGGGGCTACACCTTC.

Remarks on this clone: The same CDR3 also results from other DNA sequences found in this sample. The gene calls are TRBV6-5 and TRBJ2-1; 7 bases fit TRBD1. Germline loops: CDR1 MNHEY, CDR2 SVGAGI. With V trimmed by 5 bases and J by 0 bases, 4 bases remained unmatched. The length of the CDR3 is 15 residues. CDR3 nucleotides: TGTGCCAGCAGTCAGGACAGGAGCTCCTACAATGAGCAGTTCTTC. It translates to CASSQDRSSYNEQFF.

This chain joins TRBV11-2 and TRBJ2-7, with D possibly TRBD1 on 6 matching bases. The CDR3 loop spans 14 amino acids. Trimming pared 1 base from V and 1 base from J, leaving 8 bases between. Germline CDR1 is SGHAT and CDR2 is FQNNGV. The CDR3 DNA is TGTGCCAGCAGCTTAGTTCAGGGGTCCTACGAGCAGTACGTC. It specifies CASSLVQGSYEQYV.

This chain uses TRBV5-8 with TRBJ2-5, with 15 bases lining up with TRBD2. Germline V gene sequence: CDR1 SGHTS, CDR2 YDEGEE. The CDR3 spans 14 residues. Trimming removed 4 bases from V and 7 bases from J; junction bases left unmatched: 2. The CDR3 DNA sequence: TGTGCCAGCAGCCCGGGACTAGCGGGAGGGACCCAGTACTTC. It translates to CASSPGLAGGTQYF.

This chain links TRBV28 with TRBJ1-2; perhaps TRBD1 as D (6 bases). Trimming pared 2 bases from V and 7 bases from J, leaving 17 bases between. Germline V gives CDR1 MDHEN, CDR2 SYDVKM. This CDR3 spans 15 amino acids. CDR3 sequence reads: CASSLGPGGQGGYTF. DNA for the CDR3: TGTGCCAGCAGTTTAGGCCCCGGGGGGCAGGGTGGCTACACCTTC.

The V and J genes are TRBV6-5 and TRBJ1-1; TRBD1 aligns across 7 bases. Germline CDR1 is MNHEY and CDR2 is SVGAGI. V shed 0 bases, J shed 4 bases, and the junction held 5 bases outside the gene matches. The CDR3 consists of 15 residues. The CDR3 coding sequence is TGTGCCAGCAGTTACTCACAGGGGTACTTCACTGAAGCTTTCTTT. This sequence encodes CASSYSQGYFTEAFF.

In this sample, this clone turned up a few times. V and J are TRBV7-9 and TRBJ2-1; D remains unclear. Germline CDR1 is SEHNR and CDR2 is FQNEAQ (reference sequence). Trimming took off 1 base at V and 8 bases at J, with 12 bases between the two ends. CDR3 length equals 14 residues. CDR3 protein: CASSLVDRSDEQFF. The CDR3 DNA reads TGTGCCAGCAGCTTAGTCGATAGGTCGGATGAGCAGTTCTTC.

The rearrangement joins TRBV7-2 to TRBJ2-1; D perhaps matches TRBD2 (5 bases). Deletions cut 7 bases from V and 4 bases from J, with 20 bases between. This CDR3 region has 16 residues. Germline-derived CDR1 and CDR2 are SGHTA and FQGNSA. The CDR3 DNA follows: TGTGCCAGCATCTTGGCCGGAGGCCAACAATACAATGAGCAGTTCTTC. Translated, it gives CASILAGGQQYNEQFF.

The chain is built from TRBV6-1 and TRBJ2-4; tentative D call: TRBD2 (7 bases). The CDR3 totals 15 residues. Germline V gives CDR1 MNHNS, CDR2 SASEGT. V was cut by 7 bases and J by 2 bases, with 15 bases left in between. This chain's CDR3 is CASTPGGATKNIQYF. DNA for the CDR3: TGTGCCAGCACCCCGGGGGGCGCGACCAAAAACATTCAGTACTTC.

In nucleotides, the CDR3 is TGCGCCAGCAGGTCTACTAGCGGGAGTTTTGATACGCAGTATTTT. This gives the protein CASRSTSGSFDTQYF. The chain is built from TRBV10-2 and TRBJ2-3, with TRBD2 matching over 11 bases. This CDR3 spans 15 amino acids. J gave up 6 bases and V 6 bases, and 8 bases lay outside the gene matches. The germline gives CDR1 WSHSY, CDR2 SAAADI.

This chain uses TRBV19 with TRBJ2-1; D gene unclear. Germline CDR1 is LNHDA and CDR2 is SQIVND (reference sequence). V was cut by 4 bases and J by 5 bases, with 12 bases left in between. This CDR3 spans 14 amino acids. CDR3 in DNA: TGTGCCAGTAGTAGAATCCCCAGCAACAATGAGCAGTTCTTC. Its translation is CASSRIPSNNEQFF.

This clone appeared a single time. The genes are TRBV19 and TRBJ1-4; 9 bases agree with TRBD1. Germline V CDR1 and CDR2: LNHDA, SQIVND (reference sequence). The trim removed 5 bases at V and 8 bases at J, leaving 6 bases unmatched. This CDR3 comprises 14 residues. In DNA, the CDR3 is TGTGCCAGTAGTCCGGGACAGGGCTACGAAAAACTGTTTTTT. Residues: CASSPGQGYEKLFF.

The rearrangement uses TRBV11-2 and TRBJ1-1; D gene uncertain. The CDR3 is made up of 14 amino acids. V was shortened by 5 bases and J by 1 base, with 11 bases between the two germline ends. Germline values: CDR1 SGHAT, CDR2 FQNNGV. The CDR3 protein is CASSNRPKNTEAFF. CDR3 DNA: TGTGCCAGCAGCAATCGACCGAAGAACACTGAAGCTTTCTTT.

The CDR3 sequence is CASGFGGSNQPQHF. CDR3 sequence (DNA): TGTGCCAGCGGATTTGGGGGTAGCAATCAGCCCCAGCATTTT. The chain joins TRBV6-1 to TRBJ1-5; D may be TRBD1 (5 bases). Looked up from germline, CDR1 is MNHNS and CDR2 is SASEGT. V lost 8 bases and J lost 0, with 11 bases in between. The CDR3 covers 14 residues.

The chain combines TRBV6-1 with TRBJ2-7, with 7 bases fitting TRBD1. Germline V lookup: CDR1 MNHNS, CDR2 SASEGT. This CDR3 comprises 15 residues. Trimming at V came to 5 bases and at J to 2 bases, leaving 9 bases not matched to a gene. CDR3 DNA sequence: TGTGCCAGCAGTCTACTCACAGGGGTGGCCTACGAGCAGTACGTC. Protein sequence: CASSLLTGVAYEQYV.

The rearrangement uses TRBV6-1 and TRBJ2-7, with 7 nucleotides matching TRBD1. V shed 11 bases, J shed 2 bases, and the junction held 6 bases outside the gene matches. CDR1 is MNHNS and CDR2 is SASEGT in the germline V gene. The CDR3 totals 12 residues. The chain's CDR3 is CAAGTETYEQYV. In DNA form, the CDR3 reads TGTGCCGCCGGGACAGAGACCTACGAGCAGTACGTC.

In nucleotides, the CDR3 is TGTGCCAGCACGGGAGACAGGGGGAACACCGGGGAGCTGTTTTTT. It translates to CASTGDRGNTGELFF. The chain couples TRBV5-6 to TRBJ2-2; 8 bases agree with TRBD1. The CDR3 sequence is 15 residues long. With V trimmed by 6 bases and J by 1 base, 5 bases remained unmatched. Germline-derived CDR1 and CDR2 are SGHDT and YYEEEE.

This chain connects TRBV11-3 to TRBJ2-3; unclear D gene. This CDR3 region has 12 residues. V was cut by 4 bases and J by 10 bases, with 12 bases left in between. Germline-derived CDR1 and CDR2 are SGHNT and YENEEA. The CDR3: CASSSRGSSQYF. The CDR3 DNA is TGTGCCAGCAGCTCTCGCGGCAGCTCGCAGTATTTT. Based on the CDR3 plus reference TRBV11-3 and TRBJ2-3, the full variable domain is EAGVVQSPRYKIIEKKQPVAFWCNPISGHNTLYWYLQNLGQGPELLIRYENEEAVDDSQLPKDRFSAERLKGVDSTLKIQPAELGDSAVYLCASSSRGSSQYFGPGTRLTVL.

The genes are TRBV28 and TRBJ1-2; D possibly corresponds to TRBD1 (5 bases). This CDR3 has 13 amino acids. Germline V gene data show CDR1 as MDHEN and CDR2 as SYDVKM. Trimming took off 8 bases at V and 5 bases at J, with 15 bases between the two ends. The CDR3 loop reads CASWGDVLYGYTF. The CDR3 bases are TGTGCCAGCTGGGGGGATGTGCTATATGGCTACACCTTC.

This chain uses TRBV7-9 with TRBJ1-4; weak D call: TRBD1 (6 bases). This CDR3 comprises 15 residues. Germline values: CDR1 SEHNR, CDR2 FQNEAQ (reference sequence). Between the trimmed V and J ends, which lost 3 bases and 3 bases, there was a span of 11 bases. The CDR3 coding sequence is TGTGCCAGCAGCTTCTGGACAGCCTCTAATGAAAAACTGTTTTTT. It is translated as CASSFWTASNEKLFF.

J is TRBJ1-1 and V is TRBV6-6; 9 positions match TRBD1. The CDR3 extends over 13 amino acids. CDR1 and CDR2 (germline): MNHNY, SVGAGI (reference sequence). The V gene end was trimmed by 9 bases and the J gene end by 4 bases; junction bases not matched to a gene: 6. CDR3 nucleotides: TGTGCCAGTCAACAGGGGGCTGGCACTGAAGCTTTCTTT. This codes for CASQQGAGTEAFF.

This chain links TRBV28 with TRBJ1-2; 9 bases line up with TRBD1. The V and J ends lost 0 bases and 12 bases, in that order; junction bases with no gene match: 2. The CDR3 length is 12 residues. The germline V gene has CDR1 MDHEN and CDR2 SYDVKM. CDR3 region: CASSLWTGGDTF. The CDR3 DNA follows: TGTGCCAGCAGTTTATGGACAGGGGGGGACACCTTC.